Listed below are T cell receptor beta chains from one sample, sequenced in a study of cytomegalovirus exposure and HLA in healthy donors. This table comes from immunoSEQ multiplex PCR, and its TCRdb copy is limited to in-frame clones, with some not included. The repertoire has about 270,000 clones, around 66% of them found once; the top ten carry under 2.5%. Sequencing was carried out using PBMCs. Receptors were obtained from a female donor in good health and CMV-seronegative. The CDR3 runs from the conserved cysteine through the conserved F or W. Only part of the rows carry a size: once, few, many, or a class if the clone is expanded.

>TRBV9|NA|TRBJ2-7
CASSVATGEGGAFYEQYF
>TRBV29-1|NA|TRBJ2-3
CSVEEMMAADTQYF
>TRBV6-1|few|TRBJ2-1
CASSEEQGGYNEQFF
>TRBV10-3|NA|TRBJ2-5
CAISGITSGTHETQYF
>TRBV6-1|once|TRBJ1-2
CASNQGYGYTF
>TRBV11-2|NA|TRBJ2-1
CASSGGLAGGAIQFF
>TRBV15|NA|TRBJ2-1
CATSRPPKRQFFYNEQFF
>TRBV4-1|NA|TRBJ2-4
CASSQSGGSKNIQYF
>TRBV11-3|NA|TRBJ2-7
CASSPEDRFIHYEQYF
>TRBV18|few|TRBJ1-4
CASSQQGPTNEKLFF
>TRBV7-9|NA|TRBJ2-4
CASSLAVGARGKNIQYF
>TRBV5-1|NA|TRBJ1-5
CASSHRGYSNSNQPQHF
>TRBV7-6|NA|TRBJ2-1
CASSFGQGYNEQFF
>TRBV2|NA|TRBJ2-7
CASSAIRTGNYEQYF
>TRBV6-1|NA|NA
CASSGTGRSYEQYF
>TRBV7-2|NA|TRBJ1-2
CASSTGQGATGYTF
>TRBV5-1|NA|TRBJ1-4
CASSLDLRAGMVQHEKLFF
>TRBV5-4|NA|TRBJ2-7
CASSLGAEQYF
>TRBV7-9|NA|TRBJ2-6
CASSSTSGTGDSGANVLTF
>TRBV11-3|few|TRBJ2-5
CASSPGHPTPPYF
>TRBV7-2|NA|TRBJ2-7
CASSFLAGGEQYF
>TRBV7-2|NA|TRBJ2-7
CASSLNSHEQYF
>TRBV19|NA|TRBJ2-1
CASSIGGSDYNEQFF
>TRBV6-5|NA|TRBJ1-3
CASQTGGQRNTIYF
>TRBV2|NA|TRBJ2-3
CATYTDTQYF
>TRBV6-5|once|TRBJ2-3
CASSYEGGGTDTQYF
>TRBV6-6|few|TRBJ1-2
CASSDGGGGAYGYTF
>TRBV5-1|few|TRBJ2-7
CASSLSARAYEQYF
>TRBV7-2|few|TRBJ2-7
CASSLWASGSAGSPYEQYF
>TRBV9|NA|TRBJ2-1
CASSATSGMYEQFF
>TRBV6-5|NA|TRBJ1-4
CASSYSYSTTNEKLFF
>TRBV4-2|NA|TRBJ2-3
CASSQAAGLTDTQYF
>TRBV9|NA|TRBJ2-7
CASSVAPGWVFEQYF
>TRBV7-2|NA|TRBJ2-5
CASSFGQAIQETQYF
>TRBV11-3|few|TRBJ1-1
CASSLVRNTEAFF
>TRBV5-4|once|TRBJ2-7
CASSGVAGQSYEQYF
>TRBV28|NA|NA
CASSLSGPGSEQYF
>TRBV9|NA|TRBJ2-1
CASSVSPPGLAINEQFF
>TRBV6-5|NA|TRBJ2-2
CASNRDRGPPGELFF
>TRBV4-1|NA|TRBJ1-2
CASSQGTGLHGYTF
>TRBV2|NA|TRBJ1-5
CASSAIGGARGNQPQHF
>TRBV7-9|NA|TRBJ2-7
CASSLGASGTIYEQYF
>TRBV19|NA|TRBJ1-5
CASSGTGFQPQHF
>TRBV29-1|NA|TRBJ2-1
CSPTLLAGGPGNEQFF
>TRBV6-5|NA|NA
CASSPPGNSYEQYF
>TRBV6-5|NA|TRBJ2-1
CASRRFSRERSFF
>TRBV5-6|NA|TRBJ1-4
CASSLLGEGEKLFF
>TRBV5-1|NA|TRBJ2-3
CASSFSAGSTDTQYF
>TRBV27|NA|TRBJ1-1
CATASEMNTEAFF
>TRBV30|NA|TRBJ2-7
CAWSRLAGEVGSSYEQYF
>TRBV27|NA|TRBJ1-1
CASREGAREAFF
>TRBV27|NA|TRBJ2-7
CASFSVSYEQYF
>TRBV4-1|NA|TRBJ1-1
CASSQGGVPMNTEAFF
>TRBV5-6|NA|TRBJ2-1
CASSSTGFRTSGSNEQFF